This T cell receptor beta chain originates from a study of T cells in Graves' hyperthyroidism and ophthalmopathy (dated 2019 in TCRdb). Looking at the study overall: Peripheral blood samples were taken at initial diagnosis, before any treatment was given. To identify TCR V-J signatures that set the groups apart, the researchers used a discovery cohort of 100 patients, made up of some 41 with Graves' ophthalmopathy and 57 with stable Graves' hyperthyroidism. An independent validation cohort of around 20 hyperthyroidism patients and approximately 17 patients who later progressed to ophthalmopathy tested prospective prediction of ophthalmopathy. The 75 to 100 discovery patients were randomly divided into training and test sets at a 7:3 ratio. In more than five Graves' hyperthyroidism patients, the study also compared T-cell repertoires from thyroid tissue with T-cell repertoires from blood. After blood sampling, hyperthyroidism patients were treated with methimazole at a starting dose of 30 mg daily, and ophthalmopathy patients were treated with high-dose intravenous methylprednisolone. According to the paper, TCR Vbeta CDR3 sequencing was carried out on 135 peripheral blood samples, which came from over 40 ophthalmopathy, 75 to 80 hyperthyroidism and around 17 progressor patients.

The CDR3 runs 12 amino acids, cysteine and phenylalanine included. The entry retains the CDR3 DNA only, 36 bases that are in frame from base 1. V was cut back by 4 bases and J by 0 bases, leaving a gap of 4 bases between them. As encoded in the germline V gene, CDR1 is SQVTM while CDR2 is ANQGSEA. Stable Graves' hyperthyroidism was defined as the absence of progression to ophthalmopathy over 18 months of follow-up. The hyperthyroidism patients were between 18 and 65 years old and newly diagnosed, with a disease duration of less than 2 months. Patients with uncontrolled infections, other autoimmune diseases, pregnancy or lactation were excluded. Diagnoses relied on clinical symptoms, serum thyroxine and TRAb, thyroid ultrasound and orbital computed tomography. PBMCs were isolated from about 9.1 ml of fresh peripheral blood by Ficoll-Paque density gradient centrifugation. Trizol reagent was used to extract total RNA, and RNA quality was then checked on an Agilent 2100 Bioanalyzer.

Amplification of TCR beta CDR3 regions was carried out from RNA transcripts. For the first round of RT-PCR on the TCR CDR3, the HTBI primer set was used together with the Qiagen OneStep RT-PCR kit. Libraries were constructed in a second round of multiplex PCR, after which size selection and purification were performed. The libraries were sequenced on an Illumina HiSeq2000 using paired-end 100 bp reads. Processing in the source paper ran as follows. SOAPnuke was used to process the raw data, with reads discarded if the reads contained adapters or uncalled bases, had a mean Phred below 15, or lacked an exact constant-primer or identifier match. COPE v1.2.5 was used to merge the high-quality paired reads, and each unique nucleotide sequence was defined as a clonotype. Clonotypes were aligned to IMGT TRBV, TRBD and TRBJ reference segments using MiTCR v1.1. The analysis included only V-J combinations with a frequency above 0.0001, which together covered 99.2% of the repertoires. The TCS score was defined as the ratio of F50 (clonal expansion) to E x V (chaos), calculated using BLOSUM62-based TCRdist between CDR3 peptides within each V-J. Welch's t-statistics and random forest reduced 500 to 650 V-J features to roughly 13, which were used in a naive Bayes classifier (R e1071). In-frame beta chains were kept once TCRdb had trimmed the public reads at Q25 with fastp and called clones with MiXCR. Rows with one shared CDR3 protein collapse into an entry with the most common genes and DNA. These V and J calls originate from TCRdb's pipeline instead of the authors' own analysis. A total of about 400,000 distinct CDR3 sequences appear in this sample, 25% of them only once. More than 60% of the sample belongs to the ten largest clones.

Study-wide conclusions, independent of this receptor: A model built on a 13 V-J signature distinguished ophthalmopathy from stable hyperthyroidism, reaching over 85% sensitivity and 81.08% specificity in cross-validation and 80%/75% in testing. In validation, the model predicted progression to ophthalmopathy with approximately 69% sensitivity and 72% to 75% specificity, a median of about 6 months before onset. No statistical method was used to set the sample size in advance, and investigators knew the group allocation. Blood samples also contained most of the expanded thyroid clonotypes (frequency above 0.001), which suggests that blood repertoires may reflect thyroid immune responses.

As to this clonotype: No cognate antigen has been identified for it. No much larger clone is present one base from it, and per-base qualities are unavailable.

The receptor's source is a man aged 45 to 65 with Graves' hyperthyroidism. The rearrangement joined TRBV29-1 to TRBJ1-3, with the D gene too uncertain to name. The sequenced material came from blood. The CDR3 protein sequence reads: CSVVVSGNTIYF. Here is the DNA: TGCAGCGTTGTCGTCTCTGGAAACACCATATATTTT.